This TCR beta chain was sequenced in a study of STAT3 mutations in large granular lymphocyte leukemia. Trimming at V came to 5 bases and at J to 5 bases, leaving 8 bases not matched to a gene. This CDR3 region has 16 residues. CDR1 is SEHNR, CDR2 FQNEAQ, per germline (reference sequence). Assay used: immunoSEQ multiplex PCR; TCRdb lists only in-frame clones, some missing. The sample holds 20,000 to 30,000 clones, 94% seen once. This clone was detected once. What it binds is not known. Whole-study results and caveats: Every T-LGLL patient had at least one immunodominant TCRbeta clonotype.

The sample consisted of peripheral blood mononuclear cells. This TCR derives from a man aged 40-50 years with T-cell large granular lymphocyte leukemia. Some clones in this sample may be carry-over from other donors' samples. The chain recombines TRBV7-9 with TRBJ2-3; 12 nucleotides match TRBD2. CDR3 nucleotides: TGTGCCAGCAGCCTGACTAGCGGGGGATCAAGAGATACGCAGTATTTT. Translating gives CASSLTSGGSRDTQYF.